This T cell receptor beta chain appears in the sequencing data of a study of blood T cell repertoires in COVID-19. Study-level background: Sources were T cells, B-cell-depleted T cells, or PBMCs; the material itself was cDNA or gDNA.

Authors' analysis steps: Reference gene primer amplification gave estimated nucleated cell counts. Some clones are missing from TCRdb's copy, which holds only in-frame ones; the method was immunoSEQ multiplex PCR. From that table come the V and J calls and clone size; the DNA was used to work out D and trimming. The sample contains 100,000 to 130,000 clones, about 89% of which appear only once. Germline V gene data show CDR1 as SGDLS and CDR2 as YYNGEE. This CDR3 is built from 15 residues. V lost 1 base, J lost 7 bases, and 15 bases lay in between. Sequenced input: peripheral blood. This receptor was obtained from a woman between 25 and 40 years old with acute or convalescent COVID-19. This rearrangement joins TRBV9 to TRBJ2-1; D is perhaps TRBD2 (5 bases). The CDR3 here is CASSVNLGVGNEQFF. The CDR3 DNA reads TGTGCCAGCAGCGTAAATTTGGGAGTCGGGAATGAGCAGTTCTTC. Variable domain in full (rest from reference TRBV9 and TRBJ2-1): DSGVTQTPKHLITATGQRVTLRCSPRSGDLSVYWYQQSLDQGLQFLIQYYNGEERAKGNILERFSAQQFPDLHSELNLSSLELGDSALYFCASSVNLGVGNEQFFGPGTRLTVL.